This T cell receptor (beta chain) was documented in a study of cytomegalovirus exposure and HLA in healthy donors. Study context: Later, an analysis reported that the 120 or so validation repertoires had used the same platform as the approximately 600 first-cohort repertoires.

As to this clone: Its specificity is unknown.

Germline loops: CDR1 MDHEN, CDR2 SYDVKM. CDR3 length: 16 amino acids. With 6 bases clipped from V and 0 bases from J, the junction kept 5 bases outside the gene matches. Repertoires were generated with immunoSEQ multiplex PCR, while TCRdb's copy carries only in-frame clones and drops some. The sample lists 82,000 or so clones; roughly 95% were seen once. General study points: The authors enumerated 150 to 200 TCR beta chains as linked to cytomegalovirus.

This sequence was found in a woman younger than 35 in good health and CMV-seronegative. The chain uses TRBV28 and TRBJ2-4, with TRBD1 matching over 10 bases. The sample comprised PBMCs. CDR3 residues: CASRIGTGVAKNIQYF. For the CDR3, the DNA is TGTGCCAGCAGAATTGGGACAGGGGTAGCCAAAAACATTCAGTACTTC.